The 24 T cell receptor beta chains reported below all come from one sample, sequenced in a study of immune cell composition in non-small cell lung cancer. Normal lung was sampled as far from the tumour as possible, at least 3 cm. Some clones are missing from TCRdb's copy, which holds only in-frame ones; the method was immunoSEQ multiplex PCR. Of several thousand clones in the sample, around 67% are singletons; the top ten hold about a quarter. Sequencing was carried out using non-adjacent lung tissue. Receptor source: a human donor with non-small cell lung cancer.

The chain combines TRBV2 with TRBJ1-1, with a tentative D call TRBD1 (5 bases). Trimming took off 5 bases at V and 4 bases at J, with 8 bases between the two ends. The germline gives CDR1 SNHLY, CDR2 FYNNEI. This CDR3 has 12 residues. DNA for the CDR3: TGTGCCAGCAGTCCAGGGCTCACTGAAGCTTTCTTT. This sequence encodes CASSPGLTEAFF.

The chain links TRBV6-5 to TRBJ1-4; 8 bases are a match to TRBD1. CDR1 MNHEY and CDR2 SVGAGI come from the germline V gene. The junction had 8 bases not matched to a gene; V was cut back by 7 bases and J by 7 bases. This CDR3 spans 14 amino acids. The CDR3 is CASTIGQGGEKLFF. The CDR3, as DNA: TGTGCCAGCACCATAGGACAGGGCGGTGAAAAACTGTTTTTT.

Judged by abundance, this clone is medium-sized. This chain connects TRBV7-2 to TRBJ2-1, with 11 bases that match TRBD2. J was trimmed by 7 bases and V by 0 bases; bases with no gene match: 8. The length of the CDR3 is 17 residues. In germline, CDR1 is SGHTA, CDR2 FQGNSA. The CDR3 nucleotides are TGTGCCAGCAGCTTAGCGCTAACTAGCGGGGGCCTAAATGAGCAGTTCTTC. Translating it yields CASSLALTSGGLNEQFF.

This clone showed up just a few times. J is TRBJ2-2 and V is TRBV6-1; 9 bases agree with TRBD2. This CDR3 comprises 17 residues. CDR1 and CDR2 from the germline V gene are MNHNS and SASEGT. Losses at the gene ends were 3 bases for V and 1 base for J; bases not matched to a gene: 6. The CDR3, as DNA: TGTGCCAGCAGTGACCTAGGACTAGCGAGGAACACCGGGGAGCTGTTTTTT. This sequence encodes CASSDLGLARNTGELFF.

V and J are TRBV12-5 and TRBJ2-3; TRBD2 agrees at 8 bases. Trimming cost V 10 bases and J 1 base; bases outside gene matches: 4. Germline V gene lookup returns CDR1 LGHNT and CDR2 FRNRAP. The CDR3 contains 13 residues. The CDR3 DNA reads TGTGCTATGTGGCGGGGGGGCACAGATACGCAGTATTTT. It encodes CAMWRGGTDTQYF.

This chain connects TRBV5-4 to TRBJ2-7, with TRBD1 as a possible D gene (6 bases). The CDR3 runs to 14 residues. Per germline, CDR1 SGHNT and CDR2 YYREEE (reference sequence). Deletions cut 3 bases from V and 5 bases from J, with 15 bases between. This CDR3 reads CASSYQGQSDEQYF. The CDR3 DNA follows: TGTGCCAGCAGCTACCAGGGGCAGAGCGACGAGCAGTACTTC.

This rearrangement joins TRBV5-8 to TRBJ2-5; 7 positions match TRBD2. The CDR3 has 14 amino acids. Per germline, CDR1 SGHTS and CDR2 YDEGEE. J gave up 3 bases and V 4 bases, and 6 bases lay outside the gene matches. DNA for the CDR3: TGTGCCAGCAGCCCCTGGGGGGGAGAAGAGACCCAGTACTTC. This gives the protein CASSPWGGEETQYF.

This clone was found a few times. V is TRBV2 and J is TRBJ1-6; D not resolved. CDR3 length equals 13 residues. The ends were cut back, 8 bases at V and 3 bases at J, with 8 bases in the middle. From germline, CDR1 is SNHLY and CDR2 FYNNEI. The CDR3 region has the DNA TGTGCCAGCCGGAGCGGCTATAATTCACCCCTCCACTTT. As protein: CASRSGYNSPLHF.

V is TRBV15 and J is TRBJ1-1, with D unclear. Germline V gene data show CDR1 as LNHNV and CDR2 as YYDKDF (reference sequence). V shed 0 bases and J shed 1 base, with 6 bases lying between them. This CDR3 is 14 amino acids long. The CDR3 DNA reads as TGTGCCACCAGCAGAGAGACTAAGAACACTGAAGCTTTCTTT. Residues: CATSRETKNTEAFF.

The rearrangement uses TRBV23-1 and TRBJ1-4, with 8 bases aligning to TRBD1. TRBV23-1 counts as an open reading frame of uncertain function. Germline trimming cut 6 bases from V and 6 bases from J; bases unmatched to any gene: 9. The CDR3 length is 15 residues. The CDR3 DNA follows: TGCGCCAGCAGGCGTGGGACAGGCGGGTATGAAAAACTGTTTTTT. Amino acid sequence: CASRRGTGGYEKLFF.

This clone has only a few counts. The rearrangement links TRBV5-1 to TRBJ1-1; D gene ambiguous. V was cut by 0 bases and J by 7 bases, with 19 bases left in between. The CDR3 is 16 residues long. Looked up from germline, CDR1 is SGHRS and CDR2 is YFSETQ. Written as DNA, the CDR3 is TGCGCCAGCAGCTTGGTGGCAGGCTCGACCCTCGGTGAAGCTTTCTTT. Encoded protein: CASSLVAGSTLGEAFF. The full variable domain, in which reference TRBV5-1 and TRBJ1-1 provide the parts outside the CDR3, is KAGVTQTPRYLIKTRGQQVTLSCSPISGHRSVSWYQQTPGQGLQFLFEYFSETQRNKGNFPGRFSGRQFSNSRSEMNVSTLELGDSALYLCASSLVAGSTLGEAFFGQGTRLTVV.

The chain links TRBV5-6 to TRBJ1-6, with TRBD1 matching over 7 bases. This CDR3 is 17 amino acids long. Germline CDR1 reads SGHDT; CDR2 reads YYEEEE. The J segment lost 3 bases and the V segment lost 4 bases, leaving 10 bases of the junction unmatched. The CDR3 is CASSISEGQIYNSPLHF. The CDR3, as DNA: TGTGCCAGCAGCATATCTGAGGGACAGATCTATAATTCACCCCTCCACTTT. The variable domain in full, with the rest retrieved from reference TRBV5-6 and TRBJ1-6, is DAGVTQSPTHLIKTRGQQVTLRCSPKSGHDTVSWYQQALGQGPQFIFQYYEEEERQRGNFPDRFSGHQFPNYSSELNVNALLLGDSALYLCASSISEGQIYNSPLHFGNGTRLTVT.

The CDR3 DNA is TGTGCCAGTAGTATCCTCGACAGGGTTGCCTACAATGAGCAGTTCTTC. It yields the protein CASSILDRVAYNEQFF. The gene calls are TRBV19 and TRBJ2-1, with 7 bases fitting TRBD1. The V segment lost 3 bases and the J segment 2 bases; nucleotides outside the gene matches: 7. The CDR3 runs 16 residues. Per germline, CDR1 LNHDA and CDR2 SQIVND (reference sequence). Full variable domain (rest looked up from reference TRBV19 and TRBJ2-1): DGGITQSPKYLFRKEGQNVTLSCEQNLNHDAMYWYRQDPGQGLRLIYYSQIVNDFQKGDIAEGYSVSREKKESFPLTVTSAQKNPTAFYLCASSILDRVAYNEQFFGPGTRLTVL.

V usage is TRBV27 and J usage is TRBJ2-7; D possibly corresponds to TRBD2 (5 bases). Deletions cut 3 bases from V and 5 bases from J, with 8 bases between. The CDR3 is 12 residues long. Germline V gene lookup returns CDR1 MNHEY and CDR2 SMNVEV (reference sequence). The CDR3 bases are TGTGCCAGCAGTTTCCCGGGGAACGAGCAGTACTTC. Protein: CASSFPGNEQYF.

This rearrangement joins TRBV19 to TRBJ1-1; 9 positions agree with TRBD1. After removal of 3 bases from V and 6 bases from J, the junction contained 5 bases not matched to a gene. The germline V gene encodes CDR1 LNHDA and CDR2 SQIVND (reference sequence). The CDR3 has 14 residues. The CDR3 sequence is CASSMAQGASEAFF. The CDR3 bases are TGTGCCAGTAGTATGGCACAGGGGGCTTCTGAAGCTTTCTTT.

This clone was counted once. The J gene is TRBJ2-1, the V gene TRBV9, with D perhaps matching TRBD1 (6 bases). Deletions cut 2 bases from V and 3 bases from J, with 12 bases between. Germline V gene data show CDR1 as SGDLS and CDR2 as YYNGEE. This CDR3 has 15 residues. The DNA of the CDR3 is TGTGCCAGCAGCGTTCAGGGGACCCTCTACAATGAGCAGTTCTTC. Translating it yields CASSVQGTLYNEQFF.

The J gene is TRBJ1-1, the V gene TRBV5-1, with 7 bases fitting TRBD1. Germline V gene sequence: CDR1 SGHRS, CDR2 YFSETQ. The CDR3 length is 15 residues. V lost 0 bases, J lost 1 base, and 3 bases stayed unmatched. This CDR3 is CASSLAGTANTEAFF. Here the CDR3 DNA reads TGCGCCAGCAGCTTGGCCGGGACAGCGAACACTGAAGCTTTCTTT.

This chain uses TRBV4-3 with TRBJ2-3, with 10 bases aligning to TRBD1. This CDR3 comprises 14 residues. Losses at the gene ends were 4 bases for V and 5 bases for J; bases not matched to a gene: 3. Germline CDR1 and CDR2: LGHNA and YSLEER. The CDR3 DNA is TGCGCCAGCAGCCCCGGACAGGGGGGAGATACGCAGTATTTT. Its translation is CASSPGQGGDTQYF.

This clone came up a few times. The rearrangement links TRBV10-1 to TRBJ1-3; D not certain. With 2 bases removed from V and 4 bases from J, the gap between germline ends came to 15 bases. CDR1 is WNHNN, CDR2 SYGVQD, per germline (reference sequence). The CDR3 runs 16 residues. The CDR3 sequence is CASSEDAGVYGNTIYF. The CDR3 region has the DNA TGCGCCAGCAGTGAGGATGCCGGAGTTTACGGAAACACCATATATTTT.

The chain is built from TRBV13 and TRBJ2-1, with 9 bases matching TRBD2. The CDR3 totals 16 residues. V dropped 1 base and J dropped 5; count of bases not matched to a gene: 6. Germline V gene lookup returns CDR1 PRHDT and CDR2 FYEKMQ (reference sequence). For the CDR3, the DNA is TGTGCCAGCAGCTTAGAAGGCGGGGGGGCGGACAATGAGCAGTTCTTC. Its translation is CASSLEGGGADNEQFF.

This chain connects TRBV5-1 to TRBJ2-7, with a weak D call TRBD1 (5 bases). Germline CDR1 SGHRS, CDR2 YFSETQ. The CDR3 has 15 residues. Trimming pared 1 base from V and 4 bases from J, leaving 15 bases between. CDR3 in amino acids: CASSLWGSQPYEQYF. The DNA for the CDR3 is TGCGCCAGCAGCTTGTGGGGCAGCCAGCCTTACGAGCAGTACTTC. Using reference TRBV5-1 and TRBJ2-7 for the parts outside the CDR3, the full variable domain is KAGVTQTPRYLIKTRGQQVTLSCSPISGHRSVSWYQQTPGQGLQFLFEYFSETQRNKGNFPGRFSGRQFSNSRSEMNVSTLELGDSALYLCASSLWGSQPYEQYFGPGTRLTVT.

This clone was seen a few times. V is TRBV19 and J is TRBJ1-2, with TRBD1 identical over 8 bases. The CDR3 spans 14 residues. J was trimmed by 2 bases and V by 7 bases; bases with no gene match: 6. In germline, CDR1 is LNHDA, CDR2 SQIVND (reference sequence). The CDR3 DNA is TGTGCCAGTACCTTGGGACAGGTGAACTATGGCTACACCTTC. Protein product: CASTLGQVNYGYTF.

The chain joins TRBV10-3 to TRBJ2-2; the match to TRBD1 covers 10 bases. The germline gives CDR1 ENHRY, CDR2 SYGVKD. Trimming at V came to 4 bases and at J to 2 bases, leaving 4 bases not matched to a gene. The CDR3 loop spans 16 amino acids. The CDR3 is CAISGGQGRNTGELFF. Written as DNA, the CDR3 is TGTGCCATCAGTGGGGGACAGGGGCGAAACACCGGGGAGCTGTTTTTT.

The chain carries TRBV7-6 and TRBJ2-7; 7 nucleotides line up with TRBD1. The CDR3 runs 15 residues. V shed 5 bases, J shed 3 bases, and the junction held 10 bases outside the gene matches. Germline lookup yields CDR1 SGHVS and CDR2 FNYEAQ. CDR3 DNA sequence: TGTGCCAGCAGCCCAAACAGGGGTGCCGTCTACGAGCAGTACTTC. It translates to CASSPNRGAVYEQYF.